This record looks at one TCR beta chain sequence and its context. The antigen it binds to is not known. No base qualities exist here, and no much larger clone lies one base off it. These data originate in a study of patients and donors after allogeneic stem cell transplantation (dated by TCRdb to 2018 to 2021). Looking up the germline V gene yields CDR1 LGHNA and CDR2 YNFKEQ. The CDR3 sequence holds 15 residues, the cysteine and phenylalanine included. Kept here is only the CDR3 DNA, which spans 45 bases and is read in frame from base 1. V loses 0 bases, J loses 4 bases, and the germline ends lie 12 bases apart. The method was RT-PCR. The sequencer listed for this sample is NextSeq 550. Using fastp trimming at Q25 and MiXCR clonotype assembly, TCRdb reanalyzed the public sequencing data and kept in-frame beta chains. Every distinct CDR3 protein forms one entry, paired with its most common genes and DNA. Within this sample are a few hundred thousand distinct CDR3 sequences, with around 40% of them counted one time only. About 9.9% of the sample rests with the top ten.

The clonotype originates from a human donor who was either an allogeneic HSCT recipient or a stem cell or donor lymphocyte infusion donor (not recorded which). It is not recorded whose cells these are; they may come from a transplant donor. In this chain, TRBV4-2 is recombined with TRBJ2-5, and TRBD1 may be the D gene, going by 6 matching bases. Sequences were obtained from blood, either unsorted or a sorted T cell fraction (not recorded which). Here is the DNA: TGTGCCAGCAGCCAAGAAGGGGGAAGGGCAGAGACCCAGTACTTC. It codes for CASSQEGGRAETQYF.